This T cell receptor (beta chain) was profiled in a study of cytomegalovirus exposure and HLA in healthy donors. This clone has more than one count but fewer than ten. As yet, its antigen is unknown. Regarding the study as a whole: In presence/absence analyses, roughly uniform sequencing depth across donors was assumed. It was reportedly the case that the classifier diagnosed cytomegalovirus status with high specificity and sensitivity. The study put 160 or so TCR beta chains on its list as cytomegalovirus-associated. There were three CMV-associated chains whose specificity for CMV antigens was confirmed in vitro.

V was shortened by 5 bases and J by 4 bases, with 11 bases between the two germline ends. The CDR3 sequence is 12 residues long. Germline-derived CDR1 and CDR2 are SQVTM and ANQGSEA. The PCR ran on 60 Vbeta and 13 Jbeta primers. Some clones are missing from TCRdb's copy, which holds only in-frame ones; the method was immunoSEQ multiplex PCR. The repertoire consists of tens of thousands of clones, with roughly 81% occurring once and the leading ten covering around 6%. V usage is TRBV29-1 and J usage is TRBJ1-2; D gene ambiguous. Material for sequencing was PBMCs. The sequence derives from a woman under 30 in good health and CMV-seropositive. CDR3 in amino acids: CSVTEGSYGYTF. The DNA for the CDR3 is TGCAGCGTTACCGAGGGATCCTATGGCTACACCTTC.